This is a list of T cell receptor beta chains from one sample in a study of T cell responses to AZD1222 COVID-19 vaccine. Libraries were prepared by immunoSEQ multiplex PCR; TCRdb keeps only in-frame clonotypes and omits some of them. The sample lists about 85,000 clones, approximately 89% occurring once. The sample was peripheral blood, taken on day 0 of AZD1222 vaccination. These receptors were obtained from an adult in good health. CDR3s include the opening cysteine and the closing phenylalanine or tryptophan. A D gene is named only where the DNA matches it firmly. Not every row has a clone size; where given, it reads once, few, many or a size class.

V gene,D gene,clone size,J gene,CDR3 protein,CDR3 DNA
TRBV2,TRBD2,-,TRBJ2-1,CANNGLAGVTYNEQFF,TGTGCCAACAACGGACTAGCGGGAGTTACTTACAATGAGCAGTTCTTC
TRBV6-1,TRBD2,-,TRBJ2-1,CASSAGSGRAYNEQFF,TGTGCCAGCAGTGCCGGGAGTGGGAGGGCTTACAATGAGCAGTTCTTC
TRBV5-1,TRBD1,-,TRBJ1-2,CASSLAGGYGYTF,TGCGCCAGCAGCTTAGCAGGGGGCTATGGCTACACCTTC
TRBV6-5,TRBD1,-,TRBJ2-3,CASRQSGGRTDTQYF,TGTGCCAGCAGACAATCAGGGGGACGCACAGATACGCAGTATTTT
TRBV19,-,-,TRBJ2-5,CASSIQPLQGLRGETQYF,TGTGCCAGTAGTATACAGCCCCTACAGGGGTTGCGGGGAGAGACCCAGTACTTC
TRBV6-5,TRBD1,-,TRBJ1-2,CASSTTGGYYGYTF,TGTGCCAGCAGTACAACAGGGGGCTACTATGGCTACACCTTC
TRBV28,TRBD1,-,TRBJ1-4,CASSLPGGGDEKLFF,TGTGCCAGCAGTTTACCAGGGGGGGGTGATGAAAAACTGTTTTTT
TRBV2,-,-,TRBJ1-1,CASSAETGVEAFF,TGTGCCAGCAGTGCCGAAACTGGGGTTGAAGCTTTCTTT
TRBV2,TRBD1,-,TRBJ2-7,CASSNPDRMRYEQYF,TGTGCCAGCAGCAACCCGGACAGGATGCGCTACGAGCAGTACTTC
TRBV30,TRBD1,-,TRBJ1-2,CAWSSGQTSYGYTF,TGTGCCTGGAGTTCGGGACAGACATCCTATGGCTACACCTTC
TRBV14,TRBD2,-,TRBJ2-5,CASSGTSGRIETQYF,TGTGCCAGCAGCGGGACTAGCGGGAGAATAGAGACCCAGTACTTC
TRBV29-1,TRBD1,-,TRBJ1-1,CSARQGAMNTEAFF,TGCAGCGCCCGACAGGGGGCGATGAACACTGAAGCTTTCTTT
TRBV6-5,TRBD1,few,TRBJ2-7,CASRAGTGGFEQYF,TGTGCCAGCAGGGCCGGGACAGGGGGCTTCGAGCAGTACTTC
TRBV13,-,-,TRBJ2-7,CASSQVGGQGEQYF,TGTGCCAGCAGCCAGGTCGGGGGCCAGGGCGAGCAGTACTTC
TRBV18,-,-,TRBJ1-5,CASSPLSGDQPQHF,TGTGCCAGCTCACCACTTTCCGGGGATCAGCCCCAGCATTTT
TRBV7-3,TRBD1,-,TRBJ2-4,CASSSDRGKNIQYF,TGTGCCAGCAGCTCGGACAGGGGAAAAAACATTCAGTACTTC
TRBV20-1,-,-,TRBJ1-5,CSASSSNQPQHF,TGCAGTGCTAGTTCCAGCAATCAGCCCCAGCATTTT
TRBV5-1,TRBD1,-,TRBJ2-3,CASSYRGSVTDTQYF,TGCGCCAGCAGCTACAGGGGTTCGGTCACAGATACGCAGTATTTT
TRBV19,-,-,TRBJ1-6,CASSLQQGVSSPLHF,TGTGCCAGTAGTCTCCAACAGGGTGTTAGTTCACCCCTCCACTTT
TRBV5-5,-,-,TRBJ2-5,CASSLAGGETQYF,TGTGCCAGCAGCTTGGCAGGGGGGGAGACCCAGTACTTC
TRBV2,TRBD1,-,TRBJ1-2,CASSRQGTQTNYGYTF,TGTGCCAGCAGTAGACAGGGAACACAGACTAACTATGGCTACACCTTC
TRBV6-4,TRBD2,-,TRBJ2-3,CASSEAGGNTDTQYF,TGTGCCAGCAGTGAAGCGGGAGGAAACACAGATACGCAGTATTTT
TRBV11-1,TRBD1,-,TRBJ1-1,CASSPTTGGTEAFF,TGTGCCAGCAGCCCGACGACAGGGGGCACTGAAGCTTTCTTT
TRBV6-1,-,once,TRBJ1-3,CASSEPGLNTIYF,TGTGCCAGCAGTGAACCAGGGCTGAACACCATATATTTT
TRBV28,TRBD2,-,TRBJ2-1,CASSLRPSGIGNEQFF,TGTGCCAGCAGTTTAAGGCCTAGCGGTATTGGCAATGAGCAGTTCTTC
TRBV7-9,TRBD2,-,TRBJ2-5,CASSSHSGLETQYF,TGTGCCAGCAGCTCTCATAGCGGGTTAGAGACCCAGTACTTC
TRBV6-5,TRBD2,many,TRBJ2-4,CASSRGGDSQNIQYF,TGTGCCAGCAGCCGCGGGGGAGATAGCCAAAACATTCAGTACTTC
TRBV5-8,TRBD1,-,TRBJ1-4,CASSFPQGVYEKLFF,TGTGCCAGCAGCTTTCCACAGGGGGTGTATGAAAAACTGTTTTTT
TRBV6-5,-,-,TRBJ2-3,CASSYRGQYTDTQYF,TGTGCCAGCAGTTACCGAGGACAGTACACAGATACGCAGTATTTT
TRBV10-3,-,-,TRBJ2-7,CAISERDYEQYF,TGTGCCATCAGTGAGAGGGACTACGAGCAGTACTTC
TRBV29-1,TRBD2,-,TRBJ2-5,CSVEDFSGKETQYF,TGCAGCGTTGAAGATTTTAGCGGGAAAGAGACCCAGTACTTC